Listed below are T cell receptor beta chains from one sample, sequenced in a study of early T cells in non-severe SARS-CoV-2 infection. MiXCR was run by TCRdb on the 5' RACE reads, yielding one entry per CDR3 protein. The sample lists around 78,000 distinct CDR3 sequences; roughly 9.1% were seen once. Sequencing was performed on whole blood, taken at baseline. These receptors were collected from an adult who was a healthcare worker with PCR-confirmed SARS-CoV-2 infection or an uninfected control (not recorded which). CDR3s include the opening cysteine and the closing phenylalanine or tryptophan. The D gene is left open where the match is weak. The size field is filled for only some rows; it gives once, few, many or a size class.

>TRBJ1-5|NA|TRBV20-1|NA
CSARERTVSNQPQHF
TGCAGTGCTAGAGAGCGGACAGTCTCCAATCAGCCCCAGCATTTT
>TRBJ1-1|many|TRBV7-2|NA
CASSPLGATEAFF
TGTGCCAGCAGCCCCCTCGGTGCCACTGAAGCTTTCTTT
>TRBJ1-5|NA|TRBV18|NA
CASSPGSNQPQHF
TGTGCCAGCTCACCGGGGAGCAATCAGCCCCAGCATTTT
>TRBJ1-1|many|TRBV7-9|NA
CASRPHEGLTNTEAFF
TGTGCCAGCAGACCCCACGAGGGGCTCACGAACACTGAAGCTTTCTTT
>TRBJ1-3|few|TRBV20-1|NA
CSASRGTEGNTIYF
TGCAGTGCTAGTAGGGGGACTGAAGGAAACACCATATATTTT
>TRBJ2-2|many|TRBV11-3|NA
CASDGLAGTGELFF
TGTGCCAGCGACGGACTGGCGGGCACCGGGGAGCTGTTTTTT
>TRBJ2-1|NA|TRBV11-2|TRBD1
CASSLRGTGESYNEQFF
TGTGCCAGCAGCCTCCGAGGGACAGGGGAGTCCTACAATGAGCAGTTCTTC
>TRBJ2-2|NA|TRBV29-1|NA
CSVESLGAGELFF
TGCAGCGTTGAGTCATTAGGGGCCGGGGAGCTGTTTTTT
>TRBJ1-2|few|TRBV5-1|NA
CASSPESGANYGYTF
TGCGCCAGCAGCCCGGAATCAGGAGCTAACTATGGCTACACCTTC
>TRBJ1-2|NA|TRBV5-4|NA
CASSSDGTYGYTF
TGTGCCAGCAGCTCCGACGGCACCTATGGCTACACCTTC
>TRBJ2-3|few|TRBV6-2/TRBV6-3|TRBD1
CASSYTGQGADTQYF
TGTGCCAGCAGTTACACGGGACAGGGGGCAGATACGCAGTATTTT
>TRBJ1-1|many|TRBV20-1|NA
CSAPDRNTEAFF
TGCAGTGCGCCGGACAGGAACACTGAAGCTTTCTTT
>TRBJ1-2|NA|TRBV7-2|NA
CASSPGTGTMEGYTF
TGTGCCAGCAGCCCCGGTACAGGGACCATGGAGGGCTACACCTTC
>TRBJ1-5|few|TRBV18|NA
CASSGGGTGQPQHF
TGTGCCAGCTCCGGCGGGGGCACAGGGCAGCCCCAGCATTTT
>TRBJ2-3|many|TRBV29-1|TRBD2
CSVRAGALTDTQYF
TGCAGCGTCCGAGCGGGGGCCCTCACAGATACGCAGTATTTT
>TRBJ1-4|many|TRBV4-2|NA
CASSQDAAGNEKLFF
TGTGCCAGCAGCCAAGATGCAGCGGGGAATGAAAAACTGTTTTTT
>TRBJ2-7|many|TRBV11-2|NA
CASSPADEQYF
TGTGCCAGCAGCCCGGCAGACGAGCAGTACTTC
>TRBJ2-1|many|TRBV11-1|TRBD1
CASSRHGQGAYNEQFF
TGTGCCAGCAGCCGCCATGGGCAGGGGGCGTACAATGAGCAGTTCTTC
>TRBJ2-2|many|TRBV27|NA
CASIPLGGIGELFF
TGTGCCAGCATCCCGCTAGGAGGCATCGGGGAGCTGTTTTTT
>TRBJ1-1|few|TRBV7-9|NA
CASSPQQGWGEAFF
TGTGCCAGCAGCCCCCAACAGGGTTGGGGTGAAGCTTTCTTT
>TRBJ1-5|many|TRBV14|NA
CASSHWWGADQPQHF
TGTGCCAGCAGCCACTGGTGGGGCGCTGACCAGCCCCAGCATTTT
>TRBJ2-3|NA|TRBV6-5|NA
CASRTGPGDTQYF
TGTGCCAGCAGAACGGGGCCAGGAGATACGCAGTATTTT
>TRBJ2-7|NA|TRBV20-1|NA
CSARGETGYTYEQYF
TGCAGTGCTAGAGGTGAGACAGGCTATACCTACGAGCAGTACTTC
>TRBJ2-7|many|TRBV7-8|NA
CASSFTPSFYEQYF
TGTGCCAGCAGCTTTACCCCTAGCTTCTACGAGCAGTACTTC
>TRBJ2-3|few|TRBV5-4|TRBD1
CASSTQGLNTQYF
TGTGCCAGCAGCACACAGGGGCTGAATACGCAGTATTTT
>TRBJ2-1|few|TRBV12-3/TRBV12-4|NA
CASSLDLRSYNEQFF
TGTGCCAGCAGTTTAGATTTACGCTCCTACAATGAGCAGTTCTTC
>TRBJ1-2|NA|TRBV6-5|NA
CASSISAVHYGYTF
TGTGCCAGCAGTATCTCCGCGGTCCACTATGGCTACACCTTC
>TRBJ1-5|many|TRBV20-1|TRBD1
CSAITYRGMGNQPQHF
TGCAGTGCTATTACCTACAGGGGAATGGGCAATCAGCCCCAGCATTTT
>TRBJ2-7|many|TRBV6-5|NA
CASSYGTANEQYF
TGTGCCAGCAGTTACGGTACAGCCAACGAGCAGTACTTC
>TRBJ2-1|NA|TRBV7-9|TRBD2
CASSLGAGALSSYNEQFF
TGTGCCAGCAGCTTGGGAGCGGGGGCCCTTAGCTCCTACAATGAGCAGTTCTTC
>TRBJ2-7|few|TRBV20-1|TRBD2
CSARDIASGPYEQYF
TGCAGTGCTAGAGATATCGCTAGCGGTCCTTACGAGCAGTACTTC
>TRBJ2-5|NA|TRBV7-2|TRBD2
CASSLARTRGKQETQYF
TGTGCCAGCAGCTTAGCAAGGACTAGGGGCAAACAAGAGACCCAGTACTTC
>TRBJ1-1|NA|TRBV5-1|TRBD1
CASSSRLLGGATEAFF
TGCGCCAGCAGCTCGAGGCTTCTAGGGGGCGCGACCGAAGCTTTCTTT
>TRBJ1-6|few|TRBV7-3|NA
CASSLMGVLNNSPLHF
TGTGCCAGCAGCTTAATGGGGGTCCTAAATAATTCACCCCTCCACTTT
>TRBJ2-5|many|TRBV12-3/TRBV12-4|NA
CASSLGPSAETQYF
TGTGCCAGCAGTTTAGGACCCTCTGCGGAGACCCAGTACTTC
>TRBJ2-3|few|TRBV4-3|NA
CASSQVAGGTDTQYF
TGCGCCAGCAGCCAAGTGGCAGGTGGGACAGATACGCAGTATTTT
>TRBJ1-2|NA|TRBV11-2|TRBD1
CASSLSPTGGDGYTF
TGTGCCAGCAGCCTCTCCCCGACAGGGGGCGATGGCTACACCTTC
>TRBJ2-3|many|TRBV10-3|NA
CATYEGTGIYPDTQYF
TGTGCCACATACGAGGGTACAGGGATTTATCCAGATACGCAGTATTTT
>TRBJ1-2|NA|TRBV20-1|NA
CSVPGNYGYTF
TGCAGTGTGCCGGGGAACTATGGCTACACCTTC
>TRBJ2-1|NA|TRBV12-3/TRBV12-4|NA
CASSSPTVPDNEQFF
TGTGCCAGCAGTTCTCCGACAGTTCCGGACAATGAGCAGTTCTTC
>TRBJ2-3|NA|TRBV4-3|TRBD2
CASSQDGLAGRGDTQYF
TGCGCCAGCAGCCAAGACGGACTAGCGGGGAGAGGAGATACGCAGTATTTT
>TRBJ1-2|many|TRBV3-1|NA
CASSQEWQGSGGYTF
TGTGCCAGCAGCCAAGAGTGGCAAGGGTCAGGTGGCTACACCTTC
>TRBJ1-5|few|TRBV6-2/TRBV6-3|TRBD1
CASRLTGGSQPQHF
TGTGCCAGCAGACTTACAGGGGGCTCTCAGCCCCAGCATTTT
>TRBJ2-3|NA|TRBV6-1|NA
CASRFGASDTQYF
TGTGCCAGCAGATTCGGGGCCTCAGATACGCAGTATTTT
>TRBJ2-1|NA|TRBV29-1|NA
CSVGWVSGEQFF
TGCAGCGTCGGATGGGTGAGTGGTGAGCAGTTCTTC
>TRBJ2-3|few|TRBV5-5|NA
CASSLDPGGADTQYF
TGTGCCAGCAGCTTGGATCCAGGGGGGGCAGATACGCAGTATTTT
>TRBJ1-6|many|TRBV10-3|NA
CAISDSGHLNSPLHF
TGTGCCATCAGTGACTCGGGACACCTTAATTCACCCCTCCACTTT
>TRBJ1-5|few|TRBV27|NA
CASSFSPHQPQHF
TGTGCCAGCAGTTTCTCCCCCCATCAGCCCCAGCATTTT
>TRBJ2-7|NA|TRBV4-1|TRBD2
CASSQYWTSGGAGSYEQYF
TGCGCCAGCAGCCAATATTGGACTAGCGGGGGGGCCGGCTCCTACGAGCAGTACTTC
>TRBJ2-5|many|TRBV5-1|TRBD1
CASSLLATGFQETQYF
TGCGCCAGCAGCTTGTTAGCGACAGGGTTCCAAGAGACCCAGTACTTC
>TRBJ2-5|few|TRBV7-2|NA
CASSISEETQYF
TGTGCCAGCAGCATCAGCGAAGAGACCCAGTACTTC
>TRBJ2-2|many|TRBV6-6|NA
CASSSHGGAYTGELFF
TGTGCCAGCAGTTCCCATGGGGGGGCCTACACCGGGGAGCTGTTTTTT
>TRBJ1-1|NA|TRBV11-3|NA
CASSSLGGRGTEAFF
TGTGCCAGCAGCTCCCTAGGGGGGCGAGGCACTGAAGCTTTCTTT
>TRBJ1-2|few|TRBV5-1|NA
CASSRRVGEANYGYTF
TGCGCCAGCAGCCGGAGGGTAGGGGAGGCTAACTATGGCTACACCTTC
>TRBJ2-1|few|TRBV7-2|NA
CASSGSGSHYNEQFF
TGTGCCAGCAGCGGGTCCGGGAGCCACTACAATGAGCAGTTCTTC
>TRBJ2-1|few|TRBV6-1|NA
CASSEVSGYNEQFF
TGTGCCAGCAGTGAAGTTTCAGGTTACAATGAGCAGTTCTTC
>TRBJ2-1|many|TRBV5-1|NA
CASSLQEGSYNEQFF
TGCGCCAGCAGCCTACAGGAAGGATCCTACAATGAGCAGTTCTTC
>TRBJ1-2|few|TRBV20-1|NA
CSASLMDGYTF
TGCAGTGCTAGTCTGATGGATGGCTACACCTTC